These 19 T cell receptor beta chains were sequenced from one sample in a study of a mutant IDH1 vaccine in newly diagnosed glioma (dated by TCRdb to the early 2020s). The time point label corresponds to: week 5, during vaccination. Each vaccine dose was 300 ug of a 20-mer mutant IDH1 peptide in Montanide, given subcutaneously with topical imiquimod. Library generation was performed with the immunoSEQ multiplex PCR assay. TCRdb provides this immuneACCESS table in a form limited to in-frame rearrangements. Some clones are lacking; in checked studies, under half of them reflect an unresolved V gene, and why the rest are absent is not known. In all, the sample holds roughly 39,000 clones, and approximately 85% of those were seen once. Approximately 1.5% of the sample is taken by the ten largest. No antigens are known for them. This sample comprised PBMCs, obtained from a glioma patient whose treatment included an IDH1 peptide vaccine. All receptors derive from a man aged 35-49 years with glioma.

This clone occurred a few times. The CDR3 nucleotides are TGTGCCAGCAGTGGGTACACTGAAGCTTTCTTT. This encodes CASSGYTEAFF. The chain has TRBV6-5 and TRBJ1-1; D is uncertain. V shed 5 bases and J shed 3 bases, with 4 bases lying between them. Germline assignment: CDR1 MNHEY and CDR2 SVGAGI. The CDR3 loop spans 11 amino acids.

The chain carries TRBV7-2 and TRBJ1-1; unclear D gene. CDR1 and CDR2 (germline): SGHTA, FQGNSA. The CDR3 sequence is 12 residues long. The ends were cut back, 1 base at V and 7 bases at J, with 7 bases in the middle. In DNA, the CDR3 is TGTGCCAGCAGCTTAGGGGCTCATGAAGCTTTCTTT. Translation gives CASSLGAHEAFF.

This chain joins TRBV5-4 and TRBJ2-5; 10 bases map to TRBD2. This CDR3 has 16 residues. The germline gives CDR1 SGHNT, CDR2 YYREEE (reference sequence). Trimming at V came to 4 bases and at J to 0 bases, leaving 6 bases not matched to a gene. The CDR3: CASSIKTSGYQETQYF. CDR3 bases: TGTGCCAGCAGCATAAAGACTAGCGGGTACCAAGAGACCCAGTACTTC.

The J gene is TRBJ2-7, the V gene TRBV6-5, with 13 bases identical to TRBD2. The V gene end was trimmed by 6 bases and the J gene end by 6 bases; junction bases not matched to a gene: 5. The germline V gene encodes CDR1 MNHEY and CDR2 SVGAGI. The CDR3 sequence is 14 residues long. In nucleotides, the CDR3 is TGTGCCAGCAGAGGACTAGCGGGAGTTGCCGAGCAGTACTTC. This encodes CASRGLAGVAEQYF.

This clone appeared a few times. CDR3: CASSLGGSAKNIQYF. The CDR3 coding sequence is TGTGCCAGCAGCTTAGGGGGTTCGGCCAAAAACATTCAGTACTTC. This sequence joins TRBV7-2 and TRBJ2-4; D is ambiguous. This CDR3 has 15 residues. With 1 base removed from V and 1 base from J, the gap between germline ends came to 8 bases. From germline, CDR1 is SGHTA and CDR2 FQGNSA.

This clone was counted only a few times. CDR3 residues: CASSLVLNTEAFF. In DNA, the CDR3 is TGTGCCAGCAGCTTGGTCCTGAACACTGAAGCTTTCTTT. The chain links TRBV5-4 to TRBJ1-1, with no clear D. Germline CDR1 and CDR2: SGHNT and YYREEE (reference sequence). Trimming removed 0 bases at V and 0 bases at J, with 3 bases between. The CDR3 is 13 residues long.

Notes on this clone: Germline is not matched at one junction end, which may reflect a read error. The CDR3 DNA reads TGCAGTGCTAGAGTTAATAGCGGGATGCACTTC. Protein sequence: CSARVNSGMHF. J is TRBJ2-7 and V is TRBV20-1; TRBD2 matches 8 bases. This CDR3 is built from 11 residues. Germline V gene sequence: CDR1 DFQATT, CDR2 SNEGSKA (reference sequence).

The chain combines TRBV2 with TRBJ2-4, with 8 bases that match TRBD2. This CDR3 is 16 amino acids long. V lost 10 bases and J lost 6; bases outside the gene matches: 17. CDR1 and CDR2 (germline): SNHLY, FYNNEI. For the CDR3, the DNA is TGTGCCACCAAATTAAGCGGGAGTTCTTTATCAAACATTCAGTACTTC. Translating it yields CATKLSGSSLSNIQYF.

This clone was detected a few times. The CDR3 is CASSRDVGTAYGYTF. Written as DNA, the CDR3 is TGTGCCAGCAGCCGCGACGTCGGGACAGCCTATGGCTACACCTTC. The chain recombines TRBV6-4 with TRBJ1-2; 7 bases fit TRBD1. The J segment lost 4 bases and the V segment lost 6 bases, leaving 11 bases of the junction unmatched. CDR3 length: 15 amino acids. CDR1 is MRHNA and CDR2 is SNTAGT in the germline V gene.

The chain uses TRBV4-3 and TRBJ1-1; D possibly corresponds to TRBD1 (5 bases). Germline V gene sequence: CDR1 LGHNA, CDR2 YSLEER. The CDR3 totals 13 residues. Trimming stripped 0 bases from V and 11 bases from J, with 13 bases between. CDR3 protein: CASSQDSGRRAFF. In DNA, the CDR3 is TGCGCCAGCAGCCAAGATTCAGGGAGGAGGGCTTTCTTT.

This chain joins TRBV7-9 and TRBJ1-1, with a weak D call TRBD1 (5 bases). The CDR3 loop spans 16 amino acids. Per germline, CDR1 SEHNR and CDR2 FQNEAQ (reference sequence). V lost 1 base, J lost 7 bases, and 19 bases lay in between. The CDR3: CASSLGVWGGSDEAFF. In DNA form, the CDR3 reads TGTGCCAGCAGCTTAGGCGTTTGGGGGGGTTCGGATGAAGCTTTCTTT. The full variable domain, completed using reference TRBV7-9 and TRBJ1-1, is DTGVSQNPRHKITKRGQNVTFRCDPISEHNRLYWYRQTLGQGPEFLTYFQNEAQLEKSRLLSDRFSAERPKGSFSTLEIQRTEQGDSAMYLCASSLGVWGGSDEAFFGQGTRLTVV.

In its sample, this clone was seen a few times. The V gene is TRBV4-2, the J gene TRBJ2-3; perhaps TRBD2 as D (6 bases). The CDR3 is 16 amino acids. Germline CDR1 LGHNA, CDR2 YNFKEQ. V lost 4 bases to trimming and J lost 9 bases, with 23 bases between them. CDR3 bases: TGTGCCAGCAGCCCTAACTTTGACGGGAGCGGAGAGACGCAGTATTTT. Translation: CASSPNFDGSGETQYF.

This sequence joins TRBV5-4 and TRBJ1-2; 7 bases align to TRBD1. V was clipped by 4 bases and J by 7 bases; unmatched bases: 7. This CDR3 is built from 13 residues. CDR1 and CDR2 from the germline V gene are SGHNT and YYREEE (reference sequence). The CDR3 DNA is TGTGCCAGCAGCCTCCCGACAGGGCTTGGCTACACCTTC. Translating gives CASSLPTGLGYTF.

The chain recombines TRBV19 with TRBJ1-5; 10 bases line up with TRBD1. The CDR3 is 18 residues long. Germline CDR1 reads LNHDA; CDR2 reads SQIVND (reference sequence). J lost 0 bases, V lost 5 bases, and 10 bases had no gene match. This CDR3 is CASSAPGTGDYSNQPQHF. In nucleotides, the CDR3 is TGTGCCAGTAGTGCCCCCGGGACAGGGGACTATAGCAATCAGCCCCAGCATTTT.

The chain joins TRBV27 to TRBJ2-7; 9 bases are a match to TRBD1. Germline loops: CDR1 MNHEY, CDR2 SMNVEV (reference sequence). The length of the CDR3 is 15 residues. J gave up 5 bases and V 5 bases, and 10 bases lay outside the gene matches. CDR3 amino acids: CASSRTGTGSHEQYF. In nucleotides, the CDR3 is TGTGCCAGCAGTCGAACCGGGACAGGGAGCCACGAGCAGTACTTC.

The chain has TRBV5-1 and TRBJ2-1; D might be TRBD1 (6 bases). The V gene lost 4 bases and the J gene lost 5 bases, with 25 bases spanning the gap. Germline lookup yields CDR1 SGHRS and CDR2 YFSETQ. CDR3 length: 18 amino acids. CDR3 in DNA: TGCGCCAGCAGCACTCCGGGACAAGCCCCTCGTGGCGACAATGAGCAGTTCTTC. Translation: CASSTPGQAPRGDNEQFF.

This chain links TRBV7-9 with TRBJ1-2; possible D gene TRBD1, 6 bases. The germline V gene has CDR1 SEHNR and CDR2 FQNEAQ (reference sequence). This CDR3 comprises 14 residues. The V end was cut by 5 bases, the J end by 5 bases, with 15 bases between. This chain's CDR3 is CASSPRGGAYGYTF. DNA of the CDR3: TGTGCCAGCAGCCCACGGGGGGGCGCTTATGGCTACACCTTC.

J is TRBJ1-3 and V is TRBV4-1; D not resolved. Germline V CDR1 and CDR2: MGHRA, YSYEKL. The CDR3 has 14 amino acids. V dropped 0 bases and J dropped 4 bases, with 7 bases sitting between them. The CDR3 nucleotides are TGCGCCAGCAGCCAAGAGTTTAGGGGAAACACCATATATTTT. It encodes CASSQEFRGNTIYF.

The gene calls are TRBV6-5 and TRBJ2-1; TRBD2 aligns across 7 bases. The CDR3 length is 15 residues. Germline CDR1 and CDR2: MNHEY and SVGAGI. J lost 5 bases, V lost 7 bases, and 11 bases had no gene match. CDR3 nucleotide sequence: TGTGCCAGCACCGGGGACTATAGAGGTGACAATGAGCAGTTCTTC. Encoded protein: CASTGDYRGDNEQFF.